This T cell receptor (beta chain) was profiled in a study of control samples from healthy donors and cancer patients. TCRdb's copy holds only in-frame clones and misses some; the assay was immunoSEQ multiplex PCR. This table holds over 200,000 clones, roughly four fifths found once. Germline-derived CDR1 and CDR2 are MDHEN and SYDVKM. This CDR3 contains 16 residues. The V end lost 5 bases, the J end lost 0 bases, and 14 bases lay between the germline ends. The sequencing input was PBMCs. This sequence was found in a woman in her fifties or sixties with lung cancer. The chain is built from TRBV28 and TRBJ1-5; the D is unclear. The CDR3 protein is CASSPSGRGSNQPQHF. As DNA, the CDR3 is TGTGCCAGCAGTCCCTCCGGTCGAGGTAGCAATCAGCCCCAGCATTTT.